This record covers a single TCR beta chain. The sample belongs to a study of STAT5B mutations in CD4+ large granular lymphocyte leukemia. The table came from immunoSEQ multiplex PCR; TCRdb's copy has only in-frame clones and leaves some out. The table lists some 41,000 clones, roughly 76% of them singletons. This CDR3 is 14 amino acids long. Trimming took 1 base from V and 4 from J, leaving 10 bases between them. Per the germline V gene, CDR1 is ENHRY and CDR2 is SYGVKD. This chain links TRBV10-3 with TRBJ1-1; D perhaps matches TRBD1 (6 bases). The TCR originated in a human donor in good health. The sequenced sample consisted of CD4+ T cells from blood buffy coats. The CDR3 sequence is CAISELSGATEAFF. In nucleotides, the CDR3 is TGTGCCATCAGTGAGTTATCAGGGGCCACTGAAGCTTTCTTT.